These 27 T cell receptor beta chains share one sample of origin, sequenced in a study of metastatic and nonmetastatic thyroid tumors. MiXCR re-clonotyped the PCR reads for TCRdb. The table shows 13,000 to 15,000 clones, with 25% to 35% occurring only once. All patients were untreated before thyroid surgery. The sample was blood. These receptors came from a female donor with papillary thyroid cancer or a benign thyroid nodule (not recorded which). Some clones in this sample may be carry-over from other donors' samples.

This clone counts as medium-sized. Written as DNA, the CDR3 is TGTGCCAGCAGCCTGGACAGGGGAGGAACCGGGGAGCTGTTTTTT. This translates into CASSLDRGGTGELFF. This chain uses TRBV7-2 with TRBJ2-2; 9 nucleotides line up with TRBD1. There are 15 residues in the CDR3. V dropped 5 bases and J dropped 5; count of bases not matched to a gene: 6. Germline lookup yields CDR1 SGHTA and CDR2 FQGNSA.

The chain combines TRBV11-2 with TRBJ1-5; 10 nucleotides line up with TRBD1. The CDR3 runs 17 residues. Looked up from germline, CDR1 is SGHAT and CDR2 is FQNNGV. V dropped 1 base and J dropped 5; count of bases not matched to a gene: 8. This CDR3 reads CASSLGPWTGGYQPQHF. DNA of the CDR3: TGTGCCAGCAGCTTAGGACCCTGGACAGGGGGTTATCAGCCCCAGCATTTT.

This clone is medium-sized by share. The chain is built from TRBV27 and TRBJ2-2; TRBD1 matches 9 bases. CDR3 size: 18 residues. V was clipped by 5 bases and J by 1 base; unmatched bases: 11. Germline CDR1 is MNHEY and CDR2 is SMNVEV (reference sequence). In DNA form, the CDR3 reads TGTGCCAGCAGTCCTTTTTTTGGGACAGGGAAGAACACCGGGGAGCTGTTTTTT. Its protein product is CASSPFFGTGKNTGELFF.

The gene calls are TRBV18 and TRBJ2-1, with 7 bases identical to TRBD2. V trimming: 2 bases; J trimming: 0 bases; junction bases outside the gene matches: 19. Germline V CDR1 and CDR2: KGHSH, LQKENI. CDR3 size: 21 residues. CDR3 nucleotides: TGTGCCAGCTCACCAAACCTAGTAGGAATATGGGGCGGGAGCTCCTACAATGAGCAGTTCTTC. Protein sequence: CASSPNLVGIWGGSSYNEQFF.

This clone was seen repeatedly, ten times or more. V is TRBV20-1 and J is TRBJ2-1; 8 bases agree with TRBD1. CDR3 length: 20 amino acids. CDR1 and CDR2 from the germline V gene are DFQATT and SNEGSKA (reference sequence). V was pared by 5 bases and J by 0 bases, with 21 bases of the junction left unmatched. The CDR3 nucleotides read TGCAGTGCTCCCAGAGCGACAGGGGCCCTACAGAGATCCTCCTACAATGAGCAGTTCTTC. Its translation is CSAPRATGALQRSSYNEQFF.

This clone was seen many times. This sequence joins TRBV4-2 and TRBJ1-6; 8 bases line up with TRBD1. Germline values: CDR1 LGHNA, CDR2 YNFKEQ. The CDR3 is made up of 16 amino acids. V shed 6 bases and J 7 bases; nucleotides not matched to a gene: 11. As DNA, the CDR3 is TGTGCCAGCAGACCGACTCGGACAGGGAGGAATTCACCCCTCCACTTT. It specifies CASRPTRTGRNSPLHF.

This clone is termed medium-sized (0.01 to 0.1%). This chain uses TRBV12-3 or TRBV12-4 with TRBJ1-5, with no clear D. Trimming removed 3 bases from V and 6 bases from J, with 6 bases in between. The CDR3 consists of 12 residues. This CDR3 reads CASSLGSQPQHF. CDR3 bases: TGTGCCAGCAGTTTGGGGTCTCAGCCCCAGCATTTT.

This clone was counted once. V and J are TRBV7-9 and TRBJ2-7, with D perhaps matching TRBD1 (5 bases). Germline loops: CDR1 SEHNR, CDR2 FQNEAQ (reference sequence). V was pared by 5 bases and J by 2 bases, with 10 bases between. The CDR3 runs 13 residues. Here the CDR3 reads CASSGGRAYEQYF. CDR3 bases: TGTGCCAGCAGCGGTGGCAGGGCCTACGAGCAGTACTTC.

This clone is classed as medium-sized. The chain is built from TRBV12-3 or TRBV12-4 and TRBJ1-1; no clear D gene. The CDR3 totals 11 residues. Trimming removed 8 bases at V and 4 bases at J, with 8 bases between. This chain's CDR3 is CASAMGTEAFF. In DNA, the CDR3 is TGTGCCAGCGCTATGGGCACTGAAGCTTTCTTT.

In its sample, this clone is large (0.1 to 1%). The CDR3 protein is CASSTLTGVEQYF. The DNA of the CDR3 is TGTGCCAGTAGTACCCTGACAGGGGTCGAGCAGTACTTC. The chain joins TRBV19 to TRBJ2-7, with TRBD1 identical over 8 bases. Looked up from germline, CDR1 is LNHDA and CDR2 is SQIVND (reference sequence). The CDR3 consists of 13 residues. The V segment lost 4 bases and the J segment 6 bases; nucleotides outside the gene matches: 5.

This clone is medium-sized (0.01 to 0.1%) within its sample. This chain joins TRBV4-1 and TRBJ2-1; D is undetermined. Trimming pared 0 bases from V and 3 bases from J, leaving 3 bases between. The CDR3 contains 13 residues. Germline V gives CDR1 MGHRA, CDR2 YSYEKL. CDR3 protein: CASSQDFYNEQFF. DNA for the CDR3: TGCGCCAGCAGCCAAGATTTCTACAATGAGCAGTTCTTC.

This clone was seen ten or more times. The rearrangement links TRBV7-2 to TRBJ1-4, with a tentative D call TRBD1 (5 bases). The V gene lost 5 bases and the J gene lost 0 bases, with 13 bases spanning the gap. The CDR3 runs to 16 residues. Germline-derived CDR1 and CDR2 are SGHTA and FQGNSA. The CDR3, as DNA: TGTGCCAGCAGCCAGGGAGGAGGGACAACTAATGAAAAACTGTTTTTT. This encodes CASSQGGGTTNEKLFF.

This clone showed up many times. The V call is TRBV7-9, the J call TRBJ2-4, with D possibly being TRBD2 (5 bases). Per the germline V gene, CDR1 is SEHNR and CDR2 is FQNEAQ (reference sequence). This CDR3 is 16 amino acids long. Trimming removed 0 bases at V and 3 bases at J, with 12 bases between. The CDR3 region is CASSLAEGQGKNIQYF. In DNA, the CDR3 is TGTGCCAGCAGCTTAGCCGAGGGCCAAGGCAAAAACATTCAGTACTTC.

This clone was recorded many times. The chain is built from TRBV29-1 and TRBJ2-7; D unclear. V lost 7 bases and J 5 bases, leaving 12 bases between the germline ends. There are 11 residues in the CDR3. Germline loops: CDR1 SQVTM, CDR2 ANQGSEA. This CDR3 is CSARQTNEQYF. The CDR3 DNA reads TGCAGCGCCCGCCAGACCAACGAGCAGTACTTC.

This clone was seen a handful of times. The V gene is TRBV6-1, the J gene TRBJ1-1; D call uncertain. Trimming removed 3 bases at V and 0 bases at J, with 8 bases between. The CDR3 length is 14 residues. CDR1 and CDR2 from the germline V gene are MNHNS and SASEGT. The CDR3 reads CASSDHGLNTEAFF. The CDR3 bases are TGTGCCAGCAGTGATCACGGCCTGAACACTGAAGCTTTCTTT.

This clone was picked up many times. The genes are TRBV7-9 and TRBJ2-3; D may be TRBD2 (6 bases). CDR3 length: 14 residues. V was cut by 5 bases and J by 3 bases, with 12 bases left in between. Germline CDR1 and CDR2: SEHNR and FQNEAQ (reference sequence). CDR3 DNA: TGTGCCAGCAGCCCGTCGCGGGGAACAGATACGCAGTATTTT. It encodes CASSPSRGTDTQYF.

The V and J genes are TRBV28 and TRBJ2-6; TRBD1 might be the D (5 bases). V was pared by 5 bases and J by 0 bases, with 8 bases between. Germline V lookup: CDR1 MDHEN, CDR2 SYDVKM. CDR3 length: 15 amino acids. The CDR3 spells CASSPDSSGANVLTF. CDR3 coding DNA: TGTGCCAGCAGTCCCGACAGCTCTGGGGCCAACGTCCTGACTTTC.

By frequency in the sample, this clone is medium-sized. The germline gene is not matched at one end of the junction; a read error may be the cause. The V call is TRBV2, the J call TRBJ1-5; the match to TRBD1 covers 9 bases. CDR3 length: 16 amino acids. From germline, CDR1 is SNHLY and CDR2 FYNNEI. CDR3 nucleotide sequence: TGTGCCAGCAGAGAAGCCCGGGACAGGGTTGATCAGCCCCAGCATTTT. Its translation: CASREARDRVDQPQHF.

The chain has TRBV6-2 or TRBV6-3 and TRBJ1-1; 9 bases align to TRBD1. Germline trimming cut 8 bases from V and 6 bases from J; bases unmatched to any gene: 10. This CDR3 has 14 amino acids. Looked up from germline, CDR1 is MNHEY and CDR2 is SVGEGT. The CDR3 coding sequence is TGTGCCAGCCCCCGGGACAGGGTGAGGCCTGAAGCTTTCTTT. Translating it yields CASPRDRVRPEAFF.

In its sample, this clone was seen many times. The chain carries TRBV20-1 and TRBJ2-2; 9 nucleotides match TRBD1. The length of the CDR3 is 14 residues. V trimming: 6 bases; J trimming: 6 bases; junction bases outside the gene matches: 8. Germline CDR1 reads DFQATT; CDR2 reads SNEGSKA (reference sequence). The CDR3 loop is CSARTGVDSGELFF. CDR3 coding DNA: TGCAGTGCAAGGACAGGGGTGGACTCCGGGGAGCTGTTTTTT.

The chain has TRBV5-1 and TRBJ2-7, with 7 bases aligning to TRBD1. The CDR3 totals 16 residues. Trimming at V came to 5 bases and at J to 3 bases, leaving 14 bases not matched to a gene. The germline CDR1 and CDR2 sequences are SGHRS and YFSETQ. CDR3 region: CASRSSRDSLVYEQYF. For the CDR3, the DNA is TGCGCCAGCAGGTCAAGCCGGGACAGCCTTGTCTACGAGCAGTACTTC.

This clone was found a few times. The V gene is TRBV6-1, the J gene TRBJ2-1; D is uncertain. Trimming shortened V by 7 bases and J by 4 bases, and 11 bases separated the two germline ends. In germline, CDR1 is MNHNS, CDR2 SASEGT. The CDR3 covers 13 residues. CDR3 bases: TGTGCCAGCAATGAGAAGGAGTACAATGAGCAGTTCTTC. Its translation is CASNEKEYNEQFF.

In its sample, this clone was seen a few times. The chain's CDR3 is CASRGIWNTEAFF. The CDR3 DNA sequence: TGTGCCAGCAGGGGTATCTGGAACACTGAAGCTTTCTTT. The rearrangement uses TRBV12-3 or TRBV12-4 and TRBJ1-1; D is uncertain. CDR3 length: 13 amino acids. The V and J ends lost 6 bases and 1 base respectively, with 9 bases between them.

The chain recombines TRBV20-1 with TRBJ2-7; 10 nucleotides match TRBD2. CDR1 is DFQATT, CDR2 SNEGSKA, per germline (reference sequence). The CDR3 has 17 amino acids. V shed 1 base and J 4 bases; nucleotides not matched to a gene: 13. The CDR3, as DNA: TGCAGTGCTAGAGGCCCGGTGGCTAGCGGGAGTCAGTACGAGCAGTACTTC. Its protein is CSARGPVASGSQYEQYF.

This clone was seen only a few times. The chain uses TRBV6-1 and TRBJ1-5, with D possibly matching TRBD1 (6 bases). The CDR3 extends over 14 amino acids. V was cut by 6 bases and J by 3 bases, with 12 bases left in between. Germline assignment: CDR1 MNHNS and CDR2 SASEGT. The CDR3 DNA reads as TGTGCCAGCAGAGACACAGGGTACAATCAGCCCCAGCATTTT. Translating gives CASRDTGYNQPQHF.

Within the sample, this clone is medium-sized. V and J are TRBV10-1 and TRBJ2-2; 11 bases match TRBD2. Germline lookup yields CDR1 WNHNN and CDR2 SYGVQD (reference sequence). The length of the CDR3 is 17 residues. V lost 3 bases, J lost 4 bases, and 7 bases stayed unmatched. CDR3 nucleotides: TGCGCCAGCAGTGACCTTAGCGGGAGGGCCCTCACCGGGGAGCTGTTTTTT. Its protein product is CASSDLSGRALTGELFF.

The rearrangement links TRBV9 to TRBJ1-2, with TRBD1 matching over 9 bases. The CDR3 sequence is 15 residues long. V dropped 6 bases and J dropped 2; count of bases not matched to a gene: 8. CDR1 is SGDLS and CDR2 is YYNGEE in the germline V gene. The CDR3 is CASTSPGTGNYGYTF. The CDR3 DNA follows: TGTGCCAGCACCAGTCCCGGGACAGGGAACTATGGCTACACCTTC.